The 23 T cell receptor beta chains given below trace back to one sample, sequenced in a study of immune evolution from preneoplasia to lung adenocarcinoma. The assay was immunoSEQ multiplex PCR, and TCRdb's table has in-frame clones only and misses some. The sample includes about 3,600 clones, approximately 70% seen only once; the top ten take roughly a sixth. Sequenced sample: FFPE minimally invasive lung adenocarcinoma tissue. The receptors originated from a person aged 60-79 years with lung adenocarcinoma.

The J gene is TRBJ2-5, the V gene TRBV5-1; no definite D call. CDR1 and CDR2 (germline): SGHRS, YFSETQ. This CDR3 contains 15 residues. V shed 2 bases and J shed 0 bases, with 11 bases lying between them. The CDR3 DNA sequence: TGCGCCAGCAGCTTATGGGGTAGCAACCAAGAGACCCAGTACTTC. Translation: CASSLWGSNQETQYF.

CDR3 in amino acids: CASSLDYVPMNTEAFF. As DNA, the CDR3 is TGTGCCAGCAGCCTGGACTACGTACCCATGAACACTGAAGCTTTCTTT. The V and J genes are TRBV21-1 and TRBJ1-1. TRBV21-1 is an annotated pseudogene. The CDR3 loop spans 16 amino acids.

This chain uses TRBV6-1 with TRBJ1-1, with D tentatively TRBD1 (6 bases). Germline lookup yields CDR1 MNHNS and CDR2 SASEGT. The CDR3 has 15 residues. V was pared by 0 bases and J by 6 bases, with 14 bases between. CDR3: CASSEAGPGAAEAFF. CDR3 nucleotides: TGTGCCAGCAGTGAAGCAGGGCCAGGGGCGGCTGAAGCTTTCTTT.

This sequence joins TRBV6-8 and TRBJ1-3; D remains unclear. V was pared by 9 bases and J by 4 bases, with 13 bases between. Germline lookup yields CDR1 MNHGY and CDR2 SAAAGT. The CDR3 contains 13 residues. CDR3 in DNA: TGTGCCAGGGGGAAAGGGATCGGAAACACCATATATTTT. It specifies CARGKGIGNTIYF.

The chain recombines TRBV10-3 with TRBJ2-7; 10 bases are shared with TRBD1. Germline V gives CDR1 ENHRY, CDR2 SYGVKD. This CDR3 comprises 18 residues. V trimming: 10 bases; J trimming: 3 bases; junction bases outside the gene matches: 21. CDR3 sequence reads: CASGATVNRDRGIYEQYF. The DNA of the CDR3 is TGTGCCAGTGGAGCCACAGTCAACCGGGACAGGGGAATCTACGAGCAGTACTTC.

V is TRBV6-1 and J is TRBJ1-5; 9 bases match TRBD1. The V gene's germline CDR1 is MNHNS and CDR2 SASEGT. This CDR3 region has 17 residues. Trimming cost V 3 bases and J 3 bases; bases outside gene matches: 9. CDR3 DNA sequence: TGTGCCAGCAGTGACCCCGGGACAGGGAACCACAATCAGCCCCAGCATTTT. The encoded protein is CASSDPGTGNHNQPQHF.

V usage is TRBV13 and J usage is TRBJ2-7; D uncertain. With 4 bases removed from V and 9 bases from J, the gap between germline ends came to 16 bases. CDR1 and CDR2 from the germline V gene are PRHDT and FYEKMQ (reference sequence). The CDR3 runs to 13 residues. The CDR3 bases are TGTGCCAGCAGCTCTTCTCCCGGCGGTCTGCAGTACTTC. Protein product: CASSSSPGGLQYF.

The V gene is TRBV7-3, the J gene TRBJ2-1; 8 bases are a match to TRBD2. CDR1 is SGHTA, CDR2 FQGTGA, per germline. The V and J ends lost 6 bases and 9 bases, in that order; junction bases with no gene match: 10. The CDR3 length is 14 residues. The DNA of the CDR3 is TGTGCCAGCAGTCAACGGGGGGGCGGCATTGAGCAGTTCTTC. Its translation is CASSQRGGGIEQFF.

The rearrangement links TRBV25-1 to TRBJ2-7; TRBD1 matches at 11 bases. CDR1 and CDR2 from the germline V gene are MGHDK and SYGVNS. The CDR3 sequence is 14 residues long. The ends lost 5 bases at V and 4 bases at J; junction bases unmatched: 4. CDR3 coding DNA: TGTGCCAGCAGTCCGGGACAGGGGGTGTACGAGCAGTACTTC. Its translation is CASSPGQGVYEQYF.

This clone appeared a few times. The rearrangement links TRBV5-1 to TRBJ2-5, with a weak D call TRBD2 (6 bases). Germline assignment: CDR1 SGHRS and CDR2 YFSETQ. There are 15 residues in the CDR3. The germline V and J ends were trimmed by 0 bases and 5 bases, with 14 bases remaining between them. DNA for the CDR3: TGCGCCAGCAGCTTGGCCTCGGAGGGCTGGGAGACCCAGTACTTC. Its translation: CASSLASEGWETQYF.

This chain joins TRBV6-5 and TRBJ2-7; D is uncertain. Deletions cut 0 bases from V and 2 bases from J, with 8 bases between. Per germline, CDR1 MNHEY and CDR2 SVGAGI. This CDR3 has 14 amino acids. The CDR3 reads CASSYSRLAYEQYF. In DNA form, the CDR3 reads TGTGCCAGCAGTTACTCCCGGTTAGCCTACGAGCAGTACTTC.

The chain carries TRBV28 and TRBJ1-2; 7 bases agree with TRBD1. The J segment lost 7 bases and the V segment lost 4 bases, leaving 15 bases of the junction unmatched. The CDR3 extends over 16 amino acids. Germline loops: CDR1 MDHEN, CDR2 SYDVKM. The chain's CDR3 is CASSSLMGQGGSGYTF. Written as DNA, the CDR3 is TGTGCCAGCAGTTCCCTTATGGGGCAGGGGGGTTCTGGCTACACCTTC.

The chain links TRBV19 to TRBJ1-1, with D hard to call. This CDR3 region has 11 residues. The germline V and J ends were trimmed by 7 bases and 4 bases, with 7 bases remaining between them. The V gene's germline CDR1 is LNHDA and CDR2 SQIVND (reference sequence). CDR3 protein: CASTASTEAFF. The CDR3 nucleotides are TGTGCCAGTACGGCCAGCACTGAAGCTTTCTTT.

The sample holds one count of this clone. This chain uses TRBV5-6 with TRBJ2-3, with D perhaps TRBD1 or TRBD2 (5 bases each). Trimming shortened V by 0 bases and J by 0 bases, and 8 bases separated the two germline ends. This CDR3 comprises 15 residues. The V gene's germline CDR1 is SGHDT and CDR2 YYEEEE. CDR3 nucleotides: TGTGCCAGCAGCTTGGCGGGACGGAGCACAGATACGCAGTATTTT. This encodes CASSLAGRSTDTQYF.

The chain recombines TRBV7-9 with TRBJ2-7; 8 bases map to TRBD1. The J segment lost 4 bases and the V segment lost 5 bases, leaving 7 bases of the junction unmatched. The CDR3 extends over 14 amino acids. The germline V gene encodes CDR1 SEHNR and CDR2 FQNEAQ (reference sequence). CDR3 sequence reads: CASSHIRGPYEQYF. The CDR3 DNA sequence: TGTGCCAGCAGCCATATCAGGGGGCCGTACGAGCAGTACTTC.

The genes are TRBV7-6 and TRBJ1-5, with D perhaps matching TRBD1 (6 bases). Trimming removed 6 bases from V and 2 bases from J, with 17 bases in between. This CDR3 has 16 amino acids. Germline V gene sequence: CDR1 SGHVS, CDR2 FNYEAQ. The CDR3 DNA follows: TGTGCCAGCAGTTTGGTGGGGGGCGACGGCAATCAGCCCCAGCATTTT. The encoded protein is CASSLVGGDGNQPQHF.

This clone has only one observation. V usage is TRBV7-3 and J usage is TRBJ2-2; D is tentatively TRBD1 or TRBD2 (5 bases each). V lost 6 bases and J lost 6, with 38 bases in between. Germline V lookup: CDR1 SGHTA, CDR2 FQGTGA. CDR3 length: 22 residues. CDR3 DNA sequence: TGTGCCAGCAGTCACCAGCCGGGACCCGCTTCTAAGAATCTGGGTAAGTCCGGGGAGCTGTTTTTT. It specifies CASSHQPGPASKNLGKSGELFF.

This chain uses TRBV2 with TRBJ2-2, with D possibly being TRBD2 (6 bases). The CDR3 sequence is 15 residues long. Looked up from germline, CDR1 is SNHLY and CDR2 is FYNNEI. V gave up 4 bases and J gave up 8 bases, with 17 bases separating them. CDR3 DNA: TGTGCCAGCAGTGTTAGTTCTTCGGGAGTAGGGGAGCTGTTTTTT. This codes for CASSVSSSGVGELFF. The whole variable domain, remainder taken from reference TRBV2 and TRBJ2-2, is EPEVTQTPSHQVTQMGQEVILRCVPISNHLYFYWYRQILGQKVEFLVSFYNNEISEKSEIFDDQFSVERPDGSNFTLKIRSTKLEDSAMYFCASSVSSSGVGELFFGEGSRLTVL.

This clone occurred a few times. The rearrangement joins TRBV15 to TRBJ2-7, with a tentative D call TRBD2 (5 bases). The CDR3 runs to 14 residues. V lost 2 bases, J lost 2 bases, and 10 bases lay in between. Germline V CDR1 and CDR2: LNHNV, YYDKDF (reference sequence). The CDR3 spells CATSRQDGTYEQYF. CDR3 bases: TGTGCCACCAGCAGACAGGACGGGACCTACGAGCAGTACTTC.

This clone was seen once. The chain has TRBV4-1 and TRBJ1-1; a weak D match, TRBD1 (6 bases). The length of the CDR3 is 16 residues. The V end lost 2 bases, the J end lost 7 bases, and 20 bases lay between the germline ends. Germline V gene sequence: CDR1 MGHRA, CDR2 YSYEKL. In DNA form, the CDR3 reads TGCGCCAGCAGCCAACCGCTGTGGACAGATAAGTATGAAGCTTTCTTT. It specifies CASSQPLWTDKYEAFF.

V usage is TRBV7-9 and J usage is TRBJ2-2; D may match TRBD1 or TRBD2 (5 bases each). Deletions cut 5 bases from V and 4 bases from J, with 8 bases between. The CDR3 extends over 13 amino acids. The germline V gene has CDR1 SEHNR and CDR2 FQNEAQ (reference sequence). The CDR3 region has the DNA TGTGCCAGCAGCGAGGGGTTCACCGGGGAGCTGTTTTTT. It codes for CASSEGFTGELFF.

This clone showed up just a few times. This chain connects TRBV28 to TRBJ2-7; 7 bases map to TRBD1. Germline assignment: CDR1 MDHEN and CDR2 SYDVKM. V dropped 3 bases and J dropped 3; count of bases not matched to a gene: 8. The CDR3 covers 15 residues. In DNA form, the CDR3 reads TGTGCCAGCAGTTTTGACAGGGAAGAAGGCTACGAGCAGTACTTC. Its protein is CASSFDREEGYEQYF.

The chain uses TRBV6-5 and TRBJ2-1; D possibly corresponds to TRBD2 (6 bases). The CDR3 runs to 13 residues. CDR1 and CDR2 (germline): MNHEY, SVGAGI. Trimming removed 8 bases at V and 8 bases at J, with 16 bases between. CDR3 amino acids: CASSRASGDEQFF. In nucleotides, the CDR3 is TGTGCCAGCTCCCGAGCCTCGGGGGATGAGCAGTTCTTC.